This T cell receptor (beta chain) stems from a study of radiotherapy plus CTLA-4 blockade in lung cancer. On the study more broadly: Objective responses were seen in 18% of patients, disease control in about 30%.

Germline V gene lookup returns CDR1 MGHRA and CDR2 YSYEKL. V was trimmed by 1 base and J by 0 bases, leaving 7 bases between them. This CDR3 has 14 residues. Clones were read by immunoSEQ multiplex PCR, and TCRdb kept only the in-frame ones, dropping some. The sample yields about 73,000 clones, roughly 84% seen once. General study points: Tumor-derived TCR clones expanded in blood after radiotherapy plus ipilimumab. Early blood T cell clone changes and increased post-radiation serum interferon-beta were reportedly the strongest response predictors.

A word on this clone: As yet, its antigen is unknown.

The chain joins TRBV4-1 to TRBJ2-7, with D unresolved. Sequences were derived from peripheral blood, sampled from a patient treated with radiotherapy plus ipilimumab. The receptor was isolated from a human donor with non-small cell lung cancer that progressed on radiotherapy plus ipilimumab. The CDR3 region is CASSQAPFSYEQYF. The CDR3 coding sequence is TGCGCCAGCAGCCAAGCCCCATTCTCCTACGAGCAGTACTTC.